This TCR beta chain was observed in a study of cytomegalovirus exposure and HLA in healthy donors. Vbeta (60) and Jbeta (13) primers were used in the PCR. Sequenced by immunoSEQ multiplex PCR; TCRdb stores in-frame clones only, minus some. The table lists roughly 100,000 clones, 65% to 80% of them singletons. This clone was detected once. Its target is unknown. The CDR3 is 14 residues long. The ends lost 6 bases at V and 8 bases at J; junction bases unmatched: 10. Germline CDR1 is SGHVS and CDR2 is FQNEAQ. General study results and limits: A missense DCLRE1C variant was associated with V- and J-gene trimming of TCR beta chains in a later analysis, and an independent cohort replicated the association. Reportedly, TCR beta sequences accurately predicted HLA-A and HLA-B alleles in most subjects. Among TCR beta chains, those listed as cytomegalovirus-associated numbered 164. It was shown in a later analysis that HLA-associated TCR beta chains were more clonally expanded than other, equally common chains.

The chain employs TRBV7-8 and TRBJ2-1, with TRBD2 identical over 7 bases. The source is a woman aged 45-65 years in good health and CMV-seropositive. Source material: PBMCs. This CDR3 reads CASSSGTTTDEQFF. In DNA, the CDR3 is TGTGCCAGCAGTTCCGGGACTACTACTGATGAGCAGTTCTTC.